The next 30 T cell receptor beta chains were all read from a single sample in a study of cytomegalovirus exposure and HLA in healthy donors. PCR was performed using 60 Vbeta and 13 Jbeta primers. Using immunoSEQ multiplex PCR, the repertoire was profiled, and TCRdb retains in-frame clones only, with some absent. The top ten clones hold roughly 1.4% of a sample with around 180,000 clones, more than 60% of them seen once. The sample consisted of PBMCs. These receptors were collected from a woman aged 25-40 years in good health and CMV-seropositive.

This chain's CDR3 is CASSPTRGTYNEQFF. The CDR3 DNA reads TGTGCCAGCTCGCCAACACGAGGCACCTACAATGAGCAGTTCTTC. J is TRBJ2-1 and V is TRBV18; D uncertain. The CDR3 contains 15 residues. V shed 6 bases and J shed 2 bases, with 14 bases lying between them. Germline assignment: CDR1 KGHSH and CDR2 LQKENI.

V usage is TRBV28 and J usage is TRBJ2-4, with 7 bases fitting TRBD1. Germline V gene sequence: CDR1 MDHEN, CDR2 SYDVKM. V lost 3 bases, J lost 4 bases, and 3 bases stayed unmatched. This CDR3 comprises 14 residues. The CDR3 nucleotides are TGTGCCAGCAGTTTTCCGGGACAGAAAAACATTCAGTACTTC. This translates into CASSFPGQKNIQYF.

The chain uses TRBV5-4 and TRBJ2-7; 10 positions match TRBD2. The V segment lost 0 bases and the J segment 2 bases; nucleotides outside the gene matches: 8. The CDR3 has 17 residues. CDR1 is SGHNT, CDR2 YYREEE, per germline (reference sequence). DNA for the CDR3: TGTGCCAGCAGCTTGGAAGCGGGAGGGCCGAGGACCTACGAGCAGTACTTC. It yields the protein CASSLEAGGPRTYEQYF.

The V gene is TRBV4-1, the J gene TRBJ2-3; D unresolved. Looked up from germline, CDR1 is MGHRA and CDR2 is YSYEKL. This CDR3 has 17 amino acids. With 0 bases removed from V and 2 bases from J, the gap between germline ends came to 15 bases. The CDR3 DNA follows: TGCGCCAGCAGCCAAGATTGGCCGGGTGAAATCACAGATACGCAGTATTTT. Translating it yields CASSQDWPGEITDTQYF.

J is TRBJ2-2 and V is TRBV5-1; a possible D gene is TRBD2 (5 bases). V was trimmed by 5 bases and J by 5 bases, leaving 19 bases between them. Germline V gene lookup returns CDR1 SGHRS and CDR2 YFSETQ. This CDR3 region has 16 residues. The CDR3: CASSQFIGSVTGELFF. CDR3 DNA sequence: TGCGCCAGCAGTCAATTTATTGGGAGTGTAACCGGGGAGCTGTTTTTT.

The gene calls are TRBV6-6 and TRBJ1-1; weak D call: TRBD1 (6 bases). This CDR3 is 15 amino acids long. With 2 bases removed from V and 0 bases from J, the gap between germline ends came to 10 bases. The germline gives CDR1 MNHNY, CDR2 SVGAGI (reference sequence). DNA for the CDR3: TGTGCCAGCAGTTACGCCGGACAGATGAACACTGAAGCTTTCTTT. This gives the protein CASSYAGQMNTEAFF.

The J gene is TRBJ2-7, the V gene TRBV29-1, with TRBD1 matching over 10 bases. Per germline, CDR1 SQVTM and CDR2 ANQGSEA. V shed 6 bases, J shed 7 bases, and the junction held 3 bases outside the gene matches. CDR3 length: 11 amino acids. CDR3 sequence reads: CSVDRGQEQYF. The CDR3 coding sequence is TGCAGCGTCGACAGGGGGCAAGAGCAGTACTTC.

The chain carries TRBV28 and TRBJ1-5; possibly TRBD1 for D (5 bases). Germline CDR1 MDHEN, CDR2 SYDVKM. CDR3 size: 16 residues. Deletions cut 7 bases from V and 6 bases from J, with 22 bases between. The CDR3 loop is CASIAPGLLAGQPQHF. DNA of the CDR3: TGTGCCAGCATTGCGCCGGGACTATTGGCTGGTCAGCCCCAGCATTTT. The full variable domain, its missing parts supplied by reference TRBV28 and TRBJ1-5, is DVKVTQSSRYLVKRTGEKVFLECVQDMDHENMFWYRQDPGLGLRLIYFSYDVKMKEKGDIPEGYSVSREKKERFSLILESASTNQTSMYLCASIAPGLLAGQPQHFGDGTRLSIL.

On this clone: Compared with germline, one end of the junction differs, possibly owing to a read error. The chain uses TRBV28 and TRBJ2-5, with TRBD1 as a possible D gene (5 bases). The CDR3 runs to 14 residues. In germline, CDR1 is MDHEN, CDR2 SYDVKM. The DNA of the CDR3 is TGTGCCAGCAGTTTATGGACAGCACAAGGGACCCAGTACTTC. Its protein product is CASSLWTAQGTQYF.

The V and J genes are TRBV30 and TRBJ2-7; TRBD2 might be the D (6 bases). The V end lost 4 bases, the J end lost 1 base, and 11 bases lay between the germline ends. Germline lookup yields CDR1 GTSNPN and CDR2 SVGIG (reference sequence). The CDR3 loop spans 13 amino acids. The CDR3: CAWKAGPSYEQYF. CDR3 DNA sequence: TGTGCCTGGAAGGCGGGACCTTCCTACGAGCAGTACTTC.

V is TRBV27 and J is TRBJ1-5; TRBD1 matches at 11 bases. The J segment lost 5 bases and the V segment lost 4 bases, leaving 4 bases of the junction unmatched. This CDR3 spans 15 amino acids. Germline lookup yields CDR1 MNHEY and CDR2 SMNVEV (reference sequence). This CDR3 reads CASSWGTGGDQPQHF. The CDR3 coding sequence is TGTGCCAGCAGTTGGGGGACAGGGGGGGATCAGCCCCAGCATTTT.

Only a few counts were recorded for this clone. This rearrangement joins TRBV30 to TRBJ2-6, with D possibly TRBD1 on 6 matching bases. Trimming pared 5 bases from V and 1 base from J, leaving 12 bases between. The CDR3 has 15 residues. The V gene's germline CDR1 is GTSNPN and CDR2 SVGIG (reference sequence). The CDR3 DNA reads TGTGCCTGGCTTAGAACAGGGTCTGGGGCCAACGTCCTGACTTTC. It specifies CAWLRTGSGANVLTF.

This chain joins TRBV28 and TRBJ2-7, with 9 bases aligning to TRBD1. Trimming removed 6 bases from V and 2 bases from J; junction bases left unmatched: 5. Germline V lookup: CDR1 MDHEN, CDR2 SYDVKM. The CDR3 has 14 residues. CDR3 protein: CASRAGQGPYEQYF. In nucleotides, the CDR3 is TGTGCCAGCAGGGCGGGACAGGGACCCTACGAGCAGTACTTC. The full variable domain, in which reference TRBV28 and TRBJ2-7 provide the parts outside the CDR3, is DVKVTQSSRYLVKRTGEKVFLECVQDMDHENMFWYRQDPGLGLRLIYFSYDVKMKEKGDIPEGYSVSREKKERFSLILESASTNQTSMYLCASRAGQGPYEQYFGPGTRLTVT.

The chain links TRBV19 to TRBJ2-1; 7 nucleotides match TRBD1. Looked up from germline, CDR1 is LNHDA and CDR2 is SQIVND (reference sequence). The CDR3 extends over 15 amino acids. J gave up 9 bases and V 5 bases, and 13 bases lay outside the gene matches. This chain's CDR3 is CASSPTGAPLREQFF. The CDR3 DNA sequence: TGTGCCAGTAGTCCCACAGGGGCCCCTTTGCGTGAGCAGTTCTTC. The complete variable domain, with remaining parts taken from reference TRBV19 and TRBJ2-1, reads DGGITQSPKYLFRKEGQNVTLSCEQNLNHDAMYWYRQDPGQGLRLIYYSQIVNDFQKGDIAEGYSVSREKKESFPLTVTSAQKNPTAFYLCASSPTGAPLREQFFGPGTRLTVL.

V and J are TRBV6-5 and TRBJ1-1; TRBD1 matches at 8 bases. The CDR3 is 14 residues long. Germline lookup yields CDR1 MNHEY and CDR2 SVGAGI. V lost 5 bases to trimming and J lost 0 bases; unmatched junction nucleotides: 2. CDR3 amino acids: CASSQGAMNTEAFF. For the CDR3, the DNA is TGTGCCAGCAGTCAGGGGGCCATGAACACTGAAGCTTTCTTT.

The table lists this clone with a few counts. The rearrangement joins TRBV7-3 to TRBJ2-7; the D is unclear. V lost 2 bases and J 1 base, leaving 6 bases between the germline ends. From germline, CDR1 is SGHTA and CDR2 FQGTGA. The CDR3 length is 13 residues. The CDR3 loop is CASSLGPSYEQYF. CDR3 bases: TGTGCCAGCAGCTTAGGCCCATCCTACGAGCAGTACTTC. Full variable domain (rest looked up from reference TRBV7-3 and TRBJ2-7): GAGVSQTPSNKVTEKGKYVELRCDPISGHTALYWYRQSLGQGPEFLIYFQGTGAADDSGLPNDRFFAVRPEGSVSTLKIQRTERGDSAVYLCASSLGPSYEQYFGPGTRLTVT.

The CDR3 nucleotides read TGTGCCAGCTCAAGCACCCAGGGGGCGAAAGGAAACACCATATATTTT. Translation: CASSSTQGAKGNTIYF. V gene TRBV18 combines with J gene TRBJ1-3; TRBD1 matches at 8 bases. The V gene's germline CDR1 is KGHSH and CDR2 LQKENI. The CDR3 is 16 amino acids. Trimming removed 5 bases from V and 4 bases from J; junction bases left unmatched: 10.

The chain links TRBV9 to TRBJ2-3; 8 bases agree with TRBD1. CDR3 length: 15 residues. After removal of 3 bases from V and 4 bases from J, the junction contained 7 bases not matched to a gene. In germline, CDR1 is SGDLS, CDR2 YYNGEE. The CDR3 here is CASSAQGDPADTQYF. As DNA, the CDR3 is TGTGCCAGCAGCGCACAGGGGGATCCTGCAGATACGCAGTATTTT.

A few counts support this clone. The chain carries TRBV28 and TRBJ2-3, with 13 nucleotides matching TRBD2. V shed 4 bases and J 5 bases; nucleotides not matched to a gene: 12. This CDR3 is 18 amino acids long. Germline V gene sequence: CDR1 MDHEN, CDR2 SYDVKM. CDR3 residues: CASSWGPRTSGSKDTQYF. The CDR3 nucleotides read TGTGCCAGCAGTTGGGGTCCCAGGACTAGCGGGAGTAAAGATACGCAGTATTTT.

V usage is TRBV28 and J usage is TRBJ1-4; 10 positions match TRBD1. Germline V gives CDR1 MDHEN, CDR2 SYDVKM. The CDR3 is 17 amino acids. Losses at the gene ends were 6 bases for V and 3 bases for J; bases not matched to a gene: 10. The CDR3 nucleotides read TGTGCCAGCAGCCTACAGGGACAGGGGATCGCTAATGAAAAACTGTTTTTT. It encodes CASSLQGQGIANEKLFF.

About this clone itself: The same CDR3 also results from other DNA sequences found in this sample. The rearrangement uses TRBV6-5 and TRBJ2-7, with D unresolved. This CDR3 contains 12 residues. Trimming stripped 6 bases from V and 3 bases from J, with 9 bases between. Germline assignment: CDR1 MNHEY and CDR2 SVGAGI. The DNA for the CDR3 is TGTGCCAGCAGCCCCCGCGGCTACGAGCAGTACTTC. Translating gives CASSPRGYEQYF.

V gene TRBV21-1 combines with J gene TRBJ2-7; the DNA was not used to check the table's D call, TRBD2. TRBV21-1 is recorded as a pseudogene. The CDR3 totals 17 residues. The CDR3 spells CASSSEFGGSAPYEQYF. CDR3 DNA sequence: TGTGCCAGCAGCTCAGAGTTCGGGGGGAGCGCTCCCTACGAGCAGTACTTC.

V gene TRBV19 combines with J gene TRBJ1-5, with a possible D match to TRBD1 (6 bases). CDR1 is LNHDA, CDR2 SQIVND, per germline (reference sequence). V was shortened by 5 bases and J by 0 bases, with 11 bases between the two germline ends. This CDR3 comprises 15 residues. CDR3 sequence (DNA): TGTGCCAGTAGTCCGACAGGTGATAGCAATCAGCCCCAGCATTTT. Translated: CASSPTGDSNQPQHF.

The rearrangement links TRBV29-1 to TRBJ2-7, with 9 bases fitting TRBD1. V trimming: 6 bases; J trimming: 0 bases; junction bases outside the gene matches: 3. CDR3 size: 13 residues. The germline CDR1 and CDR2 sequences are SQVTM and ANQGSEA. The CDR3 bases are TGCAGCGTCGGGACAGGGAGCTCCTACGAGCAGTACTTC. Its translation is CSVGTGSSYEQYF.

The rearrangement links TRBV28 to TRBJ1-2; perhaps TRBD1 as D (6 bases). Germline V gene data show CDR1 as MDHEN and CDR2 as SYDVKM. This CDR3 has 12 amino acids. Deletions cut 7 bases from V and 3 bases from J, with 9 bases between. CDR3 protein: CASTRQDYGYTF. Written as DNA, the CDR3 is TGTGCCAGCACCCGACAGGACTATGGCTACACCTTC.

The chain is built from TRBV19 and TRBJ1-4, with D maybe TRBD1 (5 bases). Germline V gives CDR1 LNHDA, CDR2 SQIVND (reference sequence). The CDR3 extends over 18 amino acids. The V end lost 4 bases, the J end lost 0 bases, and 18 bases lay between the germline ends. The DNA for the CDR3 is TGTGCCAGTAGTAGGCCCCCCGGACACAGGACAACTAATGAAAAACTGTTTTTT. Its translation: CASSRPPGHRTTNEKLFF. Drawing the rest from reference TRBV19 and TRBJ1-4, the complete variable domain is DGGITQSPKYLFRKEGQNVTLSCEQNLNHDAMYWYRQDPGQGLRLIYYSQIVNDFQKGDIAEGYSVSREKKESFPLTVTSAQKNPTAFYLCASSRPPGHRTTNEKLFFGSGTQLSVL.

This rearrangement joins TRBV2 to TRBJ2-1; 8 bases are a match to TRBD2. Germline CDR1 is SNHLY and CDR2 is FYNNEI. J was trimmed by 7 bases and V by 2 bases; bases with no gene match: 10. This CDR3 has 16 amino acids. The DNA of the CDR3 is TGTGCCAGCAGTGAATGGGCAGCGGGAGTGGGGAATGAGCAGTTCTTC. Amino acid sequence: CASSEWAAGVGNEQFF. The full variable domain, its missing parts supplied by reference TRBV2 and TRBJ2-1, is EPEVTQTPSHQVTQMGQEVILRCVPISNHLYFYWYRQILGQKVEFLVSFYNNEISEKSEIFDDQFSVERPDGSNFTLKIRSTKLEDSAMYFCASSEWAAGVGNEQFFGPGTRLTVL.

The genes are TRBV10-3 and TRBJ2-1, with D uncertain. The CDR3 extends over 11 amino acids. Trimming pared 2 bases from V and 7 bases from J, leaving 3 bases between. CDR1 ENHRY and CDR2 SYGVKD come from the germline V gene. DNA for the CDR3: TGTGCCATCAGTGAGGTAAATGAGCAGTTCTTC. Translating it yields CAISEVNEQFF.

This clone was counted only a few times. The rearrangement links TRBV4-2 to TRBJ2-6; 8 bases match TRBD1. Germline V gene data show CDR1 as LGHNA and CDR2 as YNFKEQ. CDR3 length: 19 residues. Trimming removed 2 bases from V and 3 bases from J; junction bases left unmatched: 12. The DNA of the CDR3 is TGTGCCAGCAGCCAAAATCCAGGCCAGGGGGCAAGTGGGGCCAACGTCCTGACTTTC. Translating gives CASSQNPGQGASGANVLTF.

This clone was recorded once. The chain has TRBV9 and TRBJ1-1; D unresolved. Germline-derived CDR1 and CDR2 are SGDLS and YYNGEE. The CDR3 is made up of 14 amino acids. The V end lost 0 bases, the J end lost 6 bases, and 12 bases lay between the germline ends. The CDR3 is CASSVGGSSAEAFF. In DNA form, the CDR3 reads TGTGCCAGCAGCGTAGGTGGTAGTTCCGCTGAAGCTTTCTTT.